These T cell receptor beta chains were read from a single sample in a study of CD4+ T cells in melanoma. Produced via immunoSEQ multiplex PCR; TCRdb's table is partial and in-frame only. The table includes fewer than 20,000 clones, approximately 76% detected once. Sequenced material: cells from a culture (not recorded whether cultured in vitro). The origin of the receptors is a human donor with melanoma. Both conserved end residues are part of each CDR3. D genes are given only for firm matches. The size of a clone is reported for some rows only, either as once, few or many, or as a class for expanded clones.

D gene: .; J gene: TRBJ2-1; clone size: few; V gene: TRBV9; CDR3 protein: CASSPRPPHLWGEQFF; CDR3 DNA: TGTGCCAGCAGCCCTAGACCCCCGCACCTCTGGGGTGAGCAGTTCTTC
D gene: .; J gene: TRBJ2-5; clone size: .; V gene: TRBV6-6; CDR3 protein: CASGASGAQETQYF; CDR3 DNA: TGTGCCAGCGGGGCGTCGGGGGCCCAAGAGACCCAGTACTTC
D gene: .; J gene: TRBJ2-1; clone size: .; V gene: TRBV28; CDR3 protein: CASSSRKGRNEQFF; CDR3 DNA: TGTGCCAGCAGTTCCCGGAAGGGTCGGAATGAGCAGTTCTTC
D gene: .; J gene: TRBJ2-5; clone size: .; V gene: TRBV7-2; CDR3 protein: CASSLRGKETQYF; CDR3 DNA: TGTGCCAGCAGCTTAAGGGGGAAAGAGACCCAGTACTTC
D gene: .; J gene: TRBJ1-4; clone size: .; V gene: TRBV28; CDR3 protein: CASRAPTGSHEEKLFF; CDR3 DNA: TGTGCCAGCAGGGCACCAACAGGGAGTCATGAGGAAAAACTGTTTTTT
D gene: .; J gene: TRBJ1-4; clone size: .; V gene: TRBV6-6; CDR3 protein: CASSSPLGEMFF; CDR3 DNA: TGTGCCAGCAGTTCCCCCCTGGGTGAAATGTTTTTT
D gene: TRBD1; J gene: TRBJ2-3; clone size: .; V gene: TRBV18; CDR3 protein: CASSPRGTGGEGTDTQYF; CDR3 DNA: TGTGCCAGCTCACCACGGGGGACAGGGGGCGAAGGCACAGATACGCAGTATTTT
D gene: TRBD1; J gene: TRBJ1-5; clone size: few; V gene: TRBV29-1; CDR3 protein: CSVLGTAGQPQHF; CDR3 DNA: TGCAGCGTTCTTGGGACAGCGGGACAGCCCCAGCATTTT
D gene: .; J gene: TRBJ1-1; clone size: .; V gene: TRBV6-1; CDR3 protein: CASSEVRGTSEAFF; CDR3 DNA: TGTGCCAGCAGTGAAGTTAGGGGCACCTCTGAAGCTTTCTTT
D gene: TRBD2; J gene: TRBJ2-1; clone size: .; V gene: TRBV9; CDR3 protein: CASSGGRALAGPPGEQFF; CDR3 DNA: TGTGCCAGCAGCGGGGGGAGGGCTTTAGCGGGGCCCCCGGGAGAGCAGTTCTTC
D gene: TRBD1; J gene: TRBJ2-3; clone size: .; V gene: TRBV5-6; CDR3 protein: CASRADRAADTQYF; CDR3 DNA: TGTGCCAGCAGAGCTGACAGGGCAGCAGATACGCAGTATTTT
D gene: .; J gene: TRBJ1-1; clone size: .; V gene: TRBV6-1; CDR3 protein: CASKIWRLNTEAFF; CDR3 DNA: TGTGCCAGCAAGATTTGGAGGCTGAACACTGAAGCTTTCTTT
D gene: .; J gene: TRBJ1-5; clone size: .; V gene: TRBV19; CDR3 protein: CASRRTVSNQPQHF; CDR3 DNA: TGTGCCAGTAGGAGGACAGTTAGCAATCAGCCCCAGCATTTT
D gene: TRBD2; J gene: TRBJ2-5; clone size: .; V gene: TRBV19; CDR3 protein: CASSMGAGGPETQYF; CDR3 DNA: TGTGCCAGTAGTATGGGAGCGGGGGGGCCGGAGACCCAGTACTTC
D gene: TRBD1; J gene: TRBJ1-6; clone size: .; V gene: TRBV5-1; CDR3 protein: CVSRGGLDSPLHF; CDR3 DNA: TGCGTCAGCAGGGGGGGATTAGATTCACCCCTCCACTTT
D gene: .; J gene: TRBJ1-1; clone size: .; V gene: TRBV11-2; CDR3 protein: CASSLTRMEAFF; CDR3 DNA: TGTGCCAGCAGCTTAACGAGGATGGAAGCTTTCTTT
D gene: .; J gene: TRBJ1-6; clone size: .; V gene: TRBV7-3; CDR3 protein: CASSLIARGAPLHF; CDR3 DNA: TGTGCCAGCAGCTTAATCGCCAGGGGAGCACCCCTCCACTTT
D gene: TRBD1; J gene: TRBJ2-7; clone size: .; V gene: TRBV5-4; CDR3 protein: CASSFQDRRSYEQYF; CDR3 DNA: TGTGCCAGCAGCTTTCAGGACAGGCGATCCTACGAGCAGTACTTC
D gene: .; J gene: TRBJ1-1; clone size: .; V gene: TRBV5-1; CDR3 protein: CASSLYGLPNTEAFF; CDR3 DNA: TGTGCCAGCAGCTTGTATGGGCTACCAAACACTGAAGCTTTCTTT
D gene: .; J gene: TRBJ1-1; clone size: .; V gene: TRBV5-1; CDR3 protein: CASSLGHGNTEAFF; CDR3 DNA: TGCGCCAGCAGCTTGGGACACGGGAACACTGAAGCTTTCTTT
D gene: TRBD1; J gene: TRBJ1-5; clone size: .; V gene: TRBV6-6; CDR3 protein: CASSYSGTDQPQHF; CDR3 DNA: TGTGCCAGCAGTTACTCCGGGACAGATCAGCCCCAGCATTTT
D gene: .; J gene: TRBJ1-2; clone size: .; V gene: TRBV10-3; CDR3 protein: CAISDTTLRIDGYTF; CDR3 DNA: TGTGCCATCAGTGATACTACCCTCCGCATCGATGGCTACACCTTC